This TCR beta chain came from a study of control samples from healthy donors and cancer patients. CDR3 length: 16 amino acids. Germline values: CDR1 LGHNA, CDR2 YNFKEQ. Trimming removed 2 bases from V and 0 bases from J; junction bases left unmatched: 5. Produced via immunoSEQ multiplex PCR; TCRdb's table is partial and in-frame only. The table lists 94,000 or so clones, about four fifths of them singletons. Specimen: PBMCs. The clonotype comes from a man in his 70s with lung cancer. V and J are TRBV4-2 and TRBJ2-3; TRBD2 agrees at 7 bases. The CDR3 region is CASSQFASGSTDTQYF. CDR3 nucleotides: TGTGCCAGCAGCCAATTCGCTAGCGGAAGCACAGATACGCAGTATTTT.